This TCR beta chain was captured by sequencing in a study of blood T cell repertoires in COVID-19. This clone was detected only a few times. The method was immunoSEQ multiplex PCR; TCRdb's version includes in-frame clones alone and lacks a portion of them. The table has about 81,000 clones, around 82% seen once. Between the trimmed V and J ends, which lost 3 bases and 8 bases, there was a span of 11 bases. The CDR3 is 12 residues long. From germline, CDR1 is SGHDT and CDR2 YYEEEE. The rearrangement uses TRBV5-6 and TRBJ1-2; a weak D match, TRBD1 (5 bases). The TCR was taken from a human donor in a cohort sampled during active COVID-19. The sample consisted of peripheral blood. The CDR3 DNA sequence: TGTGCCAGCAGCTCTGGGACTGAAGGCTACACCTTC. Its protein is CASSSGTEGYTF.